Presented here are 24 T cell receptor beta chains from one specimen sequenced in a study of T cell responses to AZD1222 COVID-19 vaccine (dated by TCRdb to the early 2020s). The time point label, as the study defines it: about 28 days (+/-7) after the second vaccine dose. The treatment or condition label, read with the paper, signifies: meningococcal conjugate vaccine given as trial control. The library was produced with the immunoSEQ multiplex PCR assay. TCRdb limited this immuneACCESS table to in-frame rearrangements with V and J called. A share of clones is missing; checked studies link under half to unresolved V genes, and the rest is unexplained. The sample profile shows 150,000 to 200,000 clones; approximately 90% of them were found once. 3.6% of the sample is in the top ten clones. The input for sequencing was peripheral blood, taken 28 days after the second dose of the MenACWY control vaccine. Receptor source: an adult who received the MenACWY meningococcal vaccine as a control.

CDR3 protein: CASSLGRSNQPQHF. The CDR3 DNA follows: TGTGCCAGCAGCTTAGGGCGCAGCAATCAGCCCCAGCATTTT. J is TRBJ1-5 and V is TRBV11-2; no firm D call. Trimming took 1 base from V and 1 from J, leaving 5 bases between them. This CDR3 has 14 residues. Germline CDR1 and CDR2: SGHAT and FQNNGV.

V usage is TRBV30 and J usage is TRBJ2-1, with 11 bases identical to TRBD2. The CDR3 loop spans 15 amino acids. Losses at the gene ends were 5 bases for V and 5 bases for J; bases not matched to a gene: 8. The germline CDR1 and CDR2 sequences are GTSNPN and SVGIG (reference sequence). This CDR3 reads CAWDFTSGGNNEQFF. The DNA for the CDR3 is TGTGCCTGGGACTTCACTAGCGGGGGAAACAATGAGCAGTTCTTC.

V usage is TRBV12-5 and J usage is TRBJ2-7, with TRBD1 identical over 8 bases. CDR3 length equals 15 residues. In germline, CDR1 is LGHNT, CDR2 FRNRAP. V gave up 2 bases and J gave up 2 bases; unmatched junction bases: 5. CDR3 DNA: TGTGCTAGTGGTTTGCCTCACAGGGGGGCCTACGAGCAGTACTTC. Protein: CASGLPHRGAYEQYF.

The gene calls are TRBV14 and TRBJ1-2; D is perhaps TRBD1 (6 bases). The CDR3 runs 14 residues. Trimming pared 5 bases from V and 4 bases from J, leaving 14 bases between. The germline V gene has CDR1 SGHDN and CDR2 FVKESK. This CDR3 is CASSDSLTGYGYTF. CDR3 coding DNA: TGTGCCAGCAGCGATTCATTGACAGGCTATGGCTACACCTTC.

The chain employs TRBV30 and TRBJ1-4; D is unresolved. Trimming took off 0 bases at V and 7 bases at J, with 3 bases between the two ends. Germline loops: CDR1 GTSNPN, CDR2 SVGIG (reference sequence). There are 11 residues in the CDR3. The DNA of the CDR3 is TGTGCCTGGAGTGTCTTTGAAAAACTGTTTTTT. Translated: CAWSVFEKLFF.

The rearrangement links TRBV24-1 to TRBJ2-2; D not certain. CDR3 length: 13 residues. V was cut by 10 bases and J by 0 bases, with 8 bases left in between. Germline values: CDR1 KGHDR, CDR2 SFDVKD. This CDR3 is CATRPSNTGELFF. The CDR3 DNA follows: TGTGCCACGCGCCCCTCGAACACCGGGGAGCTGTTTTTT.

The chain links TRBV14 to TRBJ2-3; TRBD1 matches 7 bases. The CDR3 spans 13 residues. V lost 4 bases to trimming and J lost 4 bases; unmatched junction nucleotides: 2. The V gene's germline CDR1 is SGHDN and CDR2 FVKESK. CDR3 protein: CASSPDRADTQYF. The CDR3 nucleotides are TGTGCCAGCAGCCCAGACAGGGCAGATACGCAGTATTTT.

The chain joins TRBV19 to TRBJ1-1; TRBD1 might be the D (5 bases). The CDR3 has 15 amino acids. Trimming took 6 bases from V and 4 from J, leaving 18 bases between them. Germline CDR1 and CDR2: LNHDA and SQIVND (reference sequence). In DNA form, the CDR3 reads TGTGCCAGTAGGGTGGGTTCAGGGTACCTCACTGAAGCTTTCTTT. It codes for CASRVGSGYLTEAFF.

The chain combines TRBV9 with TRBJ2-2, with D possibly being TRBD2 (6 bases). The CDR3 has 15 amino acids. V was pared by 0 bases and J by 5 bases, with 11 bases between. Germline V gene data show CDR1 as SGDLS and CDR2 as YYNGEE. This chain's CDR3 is CASSVAGAITGELFF. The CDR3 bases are TGTGCCAGCAGCGTAGCGGGAGCTATTACCGGGGAGCTGTTTTTT.

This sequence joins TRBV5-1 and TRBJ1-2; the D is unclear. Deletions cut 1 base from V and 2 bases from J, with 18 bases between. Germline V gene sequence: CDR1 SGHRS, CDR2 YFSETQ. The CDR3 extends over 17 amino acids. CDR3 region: CASSLTGSILTNYGYTF. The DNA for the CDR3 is TGCGCCAGCAGCTTGACTGGCTCAATACTAACGAACTATGGCTACACCTTC.

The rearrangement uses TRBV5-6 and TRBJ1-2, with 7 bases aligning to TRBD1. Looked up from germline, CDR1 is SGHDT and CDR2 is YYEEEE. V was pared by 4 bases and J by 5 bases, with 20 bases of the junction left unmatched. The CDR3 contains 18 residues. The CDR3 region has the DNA TGTGCCAGCAGCGAGGGACAGTACAACAGGGGACGACAATATGGCTACACCTTC. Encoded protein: CASSEGQYNRGRQYGYTF.

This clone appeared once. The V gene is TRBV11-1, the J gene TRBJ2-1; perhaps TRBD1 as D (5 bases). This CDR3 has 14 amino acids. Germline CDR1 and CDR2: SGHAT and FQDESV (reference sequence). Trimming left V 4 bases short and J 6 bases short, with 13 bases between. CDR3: CASSSAGWSNEQFF. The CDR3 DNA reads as TGTGCCAGCAGCTCCGCAGGGTGGAGCAATGAGCAGTTCTTC. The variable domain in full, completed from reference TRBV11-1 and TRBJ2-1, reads EAEVAQSPRYKITEKSQAVAFWCDPISGHATLYWYRQILGQGPELLVQFQDESVVDDSQLPKDRFSAERLKGVDSTLKIQPAELGDSAMYLCASSSAGWSNEQFFGPGTRLTVL.

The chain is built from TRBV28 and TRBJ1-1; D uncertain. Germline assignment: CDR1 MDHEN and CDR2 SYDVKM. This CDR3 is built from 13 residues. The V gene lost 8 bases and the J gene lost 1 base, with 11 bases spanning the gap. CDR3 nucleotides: TGTGCCAGCCGGAAGGGAGGGAACACTGAAGCTTTCTTT. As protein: CASRKGGNTEAFF. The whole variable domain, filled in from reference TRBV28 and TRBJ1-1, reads DVKVTQSSRYLVKRTGEKVFLECVQDMDHENMFWYRQDPGLGLRLIYFSYDVKMKEKGDIPEGYSVSREKKERFSLILESASTNQTSMYLCASRKGGNTEAFFGQGTRLTVV.

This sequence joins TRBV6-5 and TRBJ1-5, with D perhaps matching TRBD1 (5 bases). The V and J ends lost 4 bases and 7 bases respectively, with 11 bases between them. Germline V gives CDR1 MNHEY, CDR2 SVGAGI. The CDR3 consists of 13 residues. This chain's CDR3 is CASSSGIRQPQHF. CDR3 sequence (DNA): TGTGCCAGCAGTTCAGGGATCAGGCAGCCCCAGCATTTT.

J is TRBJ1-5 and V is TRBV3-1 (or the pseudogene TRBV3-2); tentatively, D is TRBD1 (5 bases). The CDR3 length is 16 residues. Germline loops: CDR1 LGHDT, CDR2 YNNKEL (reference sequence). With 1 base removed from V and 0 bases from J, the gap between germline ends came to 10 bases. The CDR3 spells CASSQGGVFSNQPQHF. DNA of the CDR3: TGTGCCAGCAGCCAAGGAGGGGTTTTTAGCAATCAGCCCCAGCATTTT.

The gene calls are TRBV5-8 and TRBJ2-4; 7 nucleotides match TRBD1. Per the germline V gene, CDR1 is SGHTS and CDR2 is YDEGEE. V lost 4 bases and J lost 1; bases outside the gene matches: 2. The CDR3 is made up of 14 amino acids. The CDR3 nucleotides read TGTGCCAGCAGCCTACAGGGGGCCAAAAACATTCAGTACTTC. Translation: CASSLQGAKNIQYF.

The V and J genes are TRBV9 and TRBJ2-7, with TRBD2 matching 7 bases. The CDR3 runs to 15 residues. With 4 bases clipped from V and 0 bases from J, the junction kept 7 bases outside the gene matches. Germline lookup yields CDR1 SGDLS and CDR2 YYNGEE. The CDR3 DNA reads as TGTGCCAGCAGCTTTGGAGCGGGGATCTCCTACGAGCAGTACTTC. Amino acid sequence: CASSFGAGISYEQYF.

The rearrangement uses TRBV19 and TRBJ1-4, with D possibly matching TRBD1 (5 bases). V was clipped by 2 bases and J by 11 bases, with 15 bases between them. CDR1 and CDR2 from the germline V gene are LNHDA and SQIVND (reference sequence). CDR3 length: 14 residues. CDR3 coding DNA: TGTGCCAGTAGTATACCACCAGGGACTCGGAAACTGTTTTTT. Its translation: CASSIPPGTRKLFF.

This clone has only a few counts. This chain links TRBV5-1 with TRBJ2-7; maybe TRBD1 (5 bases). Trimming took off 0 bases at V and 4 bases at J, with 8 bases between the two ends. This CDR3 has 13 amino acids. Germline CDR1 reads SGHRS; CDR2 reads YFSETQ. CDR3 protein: CASSLDQGYEQYF. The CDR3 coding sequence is TGCGCCAGCAGCTTGGATCAGGGTTACGAGCAGTACTTC. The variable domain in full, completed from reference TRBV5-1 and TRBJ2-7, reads KAGVTQTPRYLIKTRGQQVTLSCSPISGHRSVSWYQQTPGQGLQFLFEYFSETQRNKGNFPGRFSGRQFSNSRSEMNVSTLELGDSALYLCASSLDQGYEQYFGPGTRLTVT.

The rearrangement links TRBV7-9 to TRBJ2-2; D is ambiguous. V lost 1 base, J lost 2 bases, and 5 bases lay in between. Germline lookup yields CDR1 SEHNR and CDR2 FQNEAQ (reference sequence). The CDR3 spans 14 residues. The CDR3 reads CASSLVPNTGELFF. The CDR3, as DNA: TGTGCCAGCAGCTTAGTACCCAACACCGGGGAGCTGTTTTTT.

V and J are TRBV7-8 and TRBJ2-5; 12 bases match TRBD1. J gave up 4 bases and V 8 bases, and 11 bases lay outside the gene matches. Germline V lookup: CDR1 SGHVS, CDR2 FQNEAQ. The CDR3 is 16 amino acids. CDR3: CASLIGGDRGRETQYF. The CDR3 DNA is TGTGCCAGCCTGATCGGGGGGGACAGGGGGCGAGAGACCCAGTACTTC.

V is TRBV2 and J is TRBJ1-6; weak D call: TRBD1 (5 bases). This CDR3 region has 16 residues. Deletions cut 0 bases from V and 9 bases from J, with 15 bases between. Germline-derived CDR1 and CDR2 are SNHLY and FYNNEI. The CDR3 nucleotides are TGTGCCAGCAGTGAAGCGGGGCCCCGGGTGGGTTCACCCCTCCACTTT. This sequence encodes CASSEAGPRVGSPLHF.

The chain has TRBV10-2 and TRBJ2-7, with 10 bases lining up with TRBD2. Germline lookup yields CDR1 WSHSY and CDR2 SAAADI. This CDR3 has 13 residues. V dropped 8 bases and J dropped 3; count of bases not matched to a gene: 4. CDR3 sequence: CASSSGRVYEQYF. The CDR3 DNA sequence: TGCGCCAGCTCTAGCGGGAGAGTCTACGAGCAGTACTTC.

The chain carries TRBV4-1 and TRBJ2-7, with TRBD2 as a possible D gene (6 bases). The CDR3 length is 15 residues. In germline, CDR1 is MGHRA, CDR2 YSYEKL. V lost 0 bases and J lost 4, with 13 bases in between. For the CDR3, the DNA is TGCGCCAGCAGCCAAGATTGGAGGGGTTCGTACGAGCAGTACTTC. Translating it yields CASSQDWRGSYEQYF.